A single TCR beta chain is shown here with its context. The antigen it recognizes is unknown. No base-level quality is on record; no much larger clone is a single base apart. The collaborating institutions used their own protocols to collect whole blood in K2EDTA tubes. Collaborator samples were shipped for TCRbeta analysis as frozen whole blood, isolated PBMCs, or DNA extracted from either sample type. This record comes from a study of blood T cell repertoires in COVID-19 (dated by TCRdb to the early 2020s). Background for the entire study: Collaborator samples came from the United States, Italy and Spain and covered acute and convalescent phases of COVID-19. The sample metadata nearly always contained a de-identified subject ID, COVID-19 status, age in years and sex. Where available, HLA class I and class II types were obtained from metadata supplied by the sample provider rather than from assay-based typing. The repertoires were made available in a free public database intended to serve as a resource for research on the immune response to SARS-CoV-2. The dataset comprised deeply sampled blood TCRbeta repertoires from subjects exposed to, actively infected with, or recovered from COVID-19. The material from the prospective study consisted of cDNA or gDNA derived from T cells, B-cell-depleted T cells, or PBMCs. The samples were drawn from two sources: the first 160 participants of the ongoing ImmuneRACE study, and 1,000 to 1,500 subjects contributed by 6 global collaborators. Beyond this particular receptor, the publication reports: The amount of clinical and demographic metadata varied by source and participant and was provided uncurated.

TCRbeta CDR3 regions were amplified from genomic DNA by means of the immunoSEQ Assay, a bias-controlled multiplex PCR. The authors' analysis ran thus. Nucleated cell counts per sample were estimated from amplification of reference gene primers within the assay. To quantify the absolute abundance of each unique TCRbeta CDR3 rearrangement, sequence reads were collapsed and filtered. For each sample, productive Simpson clonality was calculated by taking the square root of Simpson's diversity index across productive rearrangements. Imported from immuneACCESS, the table was reduced by TCRdb to in-frame sequences with V and J called. These copies leave out some clones; in studies compared against another copy, an unresolved V gene accounts for under half, and the cause of the remainder is not known. V and J calls and clone size are copied from that table; D and trimming were computed from the DNA. Counted in this sample were fewer than 300,000 clones; 70% to 90% of them appeared once. The leading ten clones occupy roughly 9% of the sample.

The CDR3 contains 19 residues, cysteine and phenylalanine counted. Left in the record is the CDR3 DNA by itself, 57 bases read in frame from the first base. Trimmed from V: 2 bases; trimmed from J: 3 bases; junction bases lacking a gene match: 9. Taken from the germline V gene (reference sequence), the CDR1 and CDR2 loops are LGHDT and YNNKEL. The chain is assembled from TRBV3-1 (or the pseudogene TRBV3-2) and TRBJ2-5; 16 of the junction bases match TRBD2. Sequenced sample: peripheral blood. This clonotype originated in a young man with active or convalescent COVID-19. The DNA reads as follows: TGTGCCAGCAGCCAACTTAAAGCGGGACTAGCGGGGGGGAAAGAGACCCAGTACTTC. The translation is CASSQLKAGLAGGKETQYF.